One sample yielded the 18 T cell receptor beta chains listed below, sequenced in a study of response to subunit inactivated influenza vaccine. Using its own MiXCR run on the RT-PCR reads, TCRdb lists one record per CDR3 protein. The data contain roughly 700,000 distinct CDR3 sequences, roughly 14% of them singletons. Material: PBMCs from blood, obtained approximately 15 days before vaccination. Source of these receptors: a man aged 45-60 years who received an inactivated influenza vaccine.

The chain has TRBV6-1 and TRBJ2-7, with D uncertain. This CDR3 comprises 12 residues. CDR1 is MNHNS, CDR2 SASEGT, per germline. The V gene lost 2 bases and the J gene lost 6 bases, with 8 bases spanning the gap. CDR3 in amino acids: CASSEWRREQYF. CDR3 DNA: TGTGCCAGCAGTGAATGGCGGCGCGAGCAGTACTTC.

This clonotype showed up just a few times. The chain uses TRBV20-1 and TRBJ2-7; the D call may be TRBD1 or TRBD2 (5 bases each). The CDR3 spans 11 residues. Germline CDR1 reads DFQATT; CDR2 reads SNEGSKA (reference sequence). Trimming cost V 8 bases and J 9 bases, with 17 bases left between them. The CDR3 here is CSPELFGGQYF. The CDR3 DNA reads as TGCAGTCCGGAACTCTTTGGGGGGCAGTACTTC.

This clonotype came up a few times. This chain connects TRBV9 to TRBJ2-1, with 8 bases fitting TRBD2. The CDR3 runs 16 residues. The J segment lost 4 bases and the V segment lost 0 bases, leaving 6 bases of the junction unmatched. The V gene's germline CDR1 is SGDLS and CDR2 YYNGEE. DNA of the CDR3: TGTGCCAGCAGCGTAGCGCGGGGGGCCGGTTACAATGAGCAGTTCTTC. Translation: CASSVARGAGYNEQFF.

This sequence joins TRBV27 and TRBJ1-2; 7 nucleotides agree with TRBD1. V dropped 4 bases and J dropped 3; count of bases not matched to a gene: 2. Germline CDR1 and CDR2: MNHEY and SMNVEV (reference sequence). The CDR3 runs 13 residues. CDR3: CASSSQGHYGYTF. CDR3 nucleotide sequence: TGTGCCAGCAGTTCACAGGGGCACTATGGCTACACCTTC.

About this clonotype: An end of the junction differs from the germline gene, which may be a read error. This chain connects TRBV15 to TRBJ2-5, with D possibly being TRBD1 or TRBD2 (5 bases each). This CDR3 region has 10 residues. Germline assignment: CDR1 LNHNV and CDR2 YYDKDF (reference sequence). CDR3 sequence reads: CATSVGTRYF. CDR3 in DNA: TGTGCCACCAGTGTTGGGACCCGGTACTTC.

The rearrangement links TRBV5-1 to TRBJ2-1, with TRBD2 matching 9 bases. The J segment lost 2 bases and the V segment lost 5 bases, leaving 5 bases of the junction unmatched. This CDR3 has 15 residues. Germline V gene lookup returns CDR1 SGHRS and CDR2 YFSETQ. As DNA, the CDR3 is TGCGCCAGCAGGGGTAGCGGGAGTGCCTACAATGAGCAGTTCTTC. The encoded protein is CASRGSGSAYNEQFF.

This clonotype was detected only a few times. The chain combines TRBV2 with TRBJ2-7, with D possibly matching TRBD1 (5 bases). The length of the CDR3 is 15 residues. The V end lost 6 bases, the J end lost 6 bases, and 21 bases lay between the germline ends. Germline loops: CDR1 SNHLY, CDR2 FYNNEI. In DNA, the CDR3 is TGTGCCAGCAGAGCCCGACAGTTTAAAGGCGGCGAGCAGTACTTC. Translation gives CASRARQFKGGEQYF.

The chain employs TRBV7-9 and TRBJ1-4, with D possibly TRBD1 on 6 matching bases. CDR1 and CDR2 from the germline V gene are SEHNR and FQNEAQ (reference sequence). Trimming shortened V by 6 bases and J by 4 bases, and 9 bases separated the two germline ends. This CDR3 is built from 13 residues. The CDR3 region is CASRTDSNEKLFF. CDR3 bases: TGTGCCAGCAGAACGGACAGTAATGAAAAACTGTTTTTT.

This clonotype showed up just a few times. The J gene is TRBJ2-1, the V gene TRBV6-2 or TRBV6-3, with D unresolved. Trimming shortened V by 10 bases and J by 0 bases, and 19 bases separated the two germline ends. Germline loops: CDR1 MNHEY, CDR2 SVGEGT. This CDR3 has 16 amino acids. The CDR3 is CAIRQSPYRSYNEQFF. Here the CDR3 DNA reads TGTGCCATCCGACAATCCCCGTATCGCTCCTACAATGAGCAGTTCTTC.

This clonotype was seen many times. This sequence joins TRBV5-1 and TRBJ2-2; TRBD1 aligns across 8 bases. CDR1 is SGHRS and CDR2 is YFSETQ in the germline V gene. The CDR3 contains 18 residues. The J segment lost 0 bases and the V segment lost 0 bases, leaving 7 bases of the junction unmatched. This chain's CDR3 is CASSLVPTGDANTGELFF. Here the CDR3 DNA reads TGCGCCAGCAGCTTGGTTCCGACAGGGGATGCGAACACCGGGGAGCTGTTTTTT.

This chain links TRBV4-1 with TRBJ2-1; 8 bases are a match to TRBD1. This CDR3 has 14 residues. Germline-derived CDR1 and CDR2 are MGHRA and YSYEKL. V was clipped by 0 bases and J by 7 bases; unmatched bases: 2. The CDR3, as DNA: TGCGCCAGCAGCCAAGACCGGACAGGGAATGAGCAGTTCTTC. It codes for CASSQDRTGNEQFF.

This sequence joins TRBV6-5 and TRBJ2-7; 15 nucleotides align to TRBD2. The germline V gene has CDR1 MNHEY and CDR2 SVGAGI. V was pared by 2 bases and J by 2 bases, with 7 bases of the junction left unmatched. The CDR3 length is 18 residues. The CDR3 here is CASSYGLAGGLLAYEQYF. For the CDR3, the DNA is TGTGCCAGCAGTTACGGACTAGCGGGGGGGCTGTTGGCCTACGAGCAGTACTTC.

The rearrangement joins TRBV9 to TRBJ2-1; maybe TRBD2 (5 bases). V was pared by 0 bases and J by 7 bases, with 14 bases between. The CDR3 has 15 amino acids. Per germline, CDR1 SGDLS and CDR2 YYNGEE. CDR3 amino acids: CASSVGMGVANEQFF. The CDR3, as DNA: TGTGCCAGCAGCGTAGGCATGGGAGTTGCGAATGAGCAGTTCTTC.

V gene TRBV6-2 or TRBV6-3 combines with J gene TRBJ2-7, with 9 nucleotides matching TRBD1. V was clipped by 7 bases and J by 5 bases; unmatched bases: 9. This CDR3 is 14 amino acids long. Germline V gene lookup returns CDR1 MNHEY and CDR2 SVGEGT. Here the CDR3 reads CASNPDRGFDEQYF. The CDR3 bases are TGTGCCAGCAACCCGGACAGGGGATTCGACGAGCAGTACTTC.

The sample holds many counts of this clonotype. V gene TRBV7-2 combines with J gene TRBJ2-3; no definite D call. Trimming cost V 6 bases and J 3 bases, with 4 bases left between them. The germline V gene encodes CDR1 SGHTA and CDR2 FQGNSA. This CDR3 has 11 residues. CDR3 loop: CASRETDTQYF. The CDR3 coding sequence is TGTGCCAGCAGGGAGACAGATACGCAGTATTTT.

The genes are TRBV7-9 and TRBJ2-3, with no clear D. Trimming removed 0 bases at V and 5 bases at J, with 12 bases between. Germline V gene lookup returns CDR1 SEHNR and CDR2 FQNEAQ (reference sequence). The CDR3 is 15 residues long. CDR3 DNA sequence: TGTGCCAGCAGCTTAGCGCTGATGGACGGAGATACGCAGTATTTT. Residues: CASSLALMDGDTQYF.

The rearrangement joins TRBV30 to TRBJ2-1, with no clear D. Germline values: CDR1 GTSNPN, CDR2 SVGIG (reference sequence). This CDR3 is built from 12 residues. With 4 bases removed from V and 11 bases from J, the gap between germline ends came to 15 bases. The CDR3 spells CAWNNKVGQQFF. The CDR3 DNA reads TGTGCCTGGAATAATAAAGTAGGCCAGCAGTTCTTC.

This clonotype was picked up many times. The rearrangement links TRBV2 to TRBJ2-1; the D is unclear. The germline CDR1 and CDR2 sequences are SNHLY and FYNNEI. The V gene lost 4 bases and the J gene lost 8 bases, with 3 bases spanning the gap. CDR3 length: 10 residues. CDR3 sequence reads: CASSVHEQFF. The CDR3 DNA sequence: TGTGCCAGCAGTGTACATGAGCAGTTCTTC.